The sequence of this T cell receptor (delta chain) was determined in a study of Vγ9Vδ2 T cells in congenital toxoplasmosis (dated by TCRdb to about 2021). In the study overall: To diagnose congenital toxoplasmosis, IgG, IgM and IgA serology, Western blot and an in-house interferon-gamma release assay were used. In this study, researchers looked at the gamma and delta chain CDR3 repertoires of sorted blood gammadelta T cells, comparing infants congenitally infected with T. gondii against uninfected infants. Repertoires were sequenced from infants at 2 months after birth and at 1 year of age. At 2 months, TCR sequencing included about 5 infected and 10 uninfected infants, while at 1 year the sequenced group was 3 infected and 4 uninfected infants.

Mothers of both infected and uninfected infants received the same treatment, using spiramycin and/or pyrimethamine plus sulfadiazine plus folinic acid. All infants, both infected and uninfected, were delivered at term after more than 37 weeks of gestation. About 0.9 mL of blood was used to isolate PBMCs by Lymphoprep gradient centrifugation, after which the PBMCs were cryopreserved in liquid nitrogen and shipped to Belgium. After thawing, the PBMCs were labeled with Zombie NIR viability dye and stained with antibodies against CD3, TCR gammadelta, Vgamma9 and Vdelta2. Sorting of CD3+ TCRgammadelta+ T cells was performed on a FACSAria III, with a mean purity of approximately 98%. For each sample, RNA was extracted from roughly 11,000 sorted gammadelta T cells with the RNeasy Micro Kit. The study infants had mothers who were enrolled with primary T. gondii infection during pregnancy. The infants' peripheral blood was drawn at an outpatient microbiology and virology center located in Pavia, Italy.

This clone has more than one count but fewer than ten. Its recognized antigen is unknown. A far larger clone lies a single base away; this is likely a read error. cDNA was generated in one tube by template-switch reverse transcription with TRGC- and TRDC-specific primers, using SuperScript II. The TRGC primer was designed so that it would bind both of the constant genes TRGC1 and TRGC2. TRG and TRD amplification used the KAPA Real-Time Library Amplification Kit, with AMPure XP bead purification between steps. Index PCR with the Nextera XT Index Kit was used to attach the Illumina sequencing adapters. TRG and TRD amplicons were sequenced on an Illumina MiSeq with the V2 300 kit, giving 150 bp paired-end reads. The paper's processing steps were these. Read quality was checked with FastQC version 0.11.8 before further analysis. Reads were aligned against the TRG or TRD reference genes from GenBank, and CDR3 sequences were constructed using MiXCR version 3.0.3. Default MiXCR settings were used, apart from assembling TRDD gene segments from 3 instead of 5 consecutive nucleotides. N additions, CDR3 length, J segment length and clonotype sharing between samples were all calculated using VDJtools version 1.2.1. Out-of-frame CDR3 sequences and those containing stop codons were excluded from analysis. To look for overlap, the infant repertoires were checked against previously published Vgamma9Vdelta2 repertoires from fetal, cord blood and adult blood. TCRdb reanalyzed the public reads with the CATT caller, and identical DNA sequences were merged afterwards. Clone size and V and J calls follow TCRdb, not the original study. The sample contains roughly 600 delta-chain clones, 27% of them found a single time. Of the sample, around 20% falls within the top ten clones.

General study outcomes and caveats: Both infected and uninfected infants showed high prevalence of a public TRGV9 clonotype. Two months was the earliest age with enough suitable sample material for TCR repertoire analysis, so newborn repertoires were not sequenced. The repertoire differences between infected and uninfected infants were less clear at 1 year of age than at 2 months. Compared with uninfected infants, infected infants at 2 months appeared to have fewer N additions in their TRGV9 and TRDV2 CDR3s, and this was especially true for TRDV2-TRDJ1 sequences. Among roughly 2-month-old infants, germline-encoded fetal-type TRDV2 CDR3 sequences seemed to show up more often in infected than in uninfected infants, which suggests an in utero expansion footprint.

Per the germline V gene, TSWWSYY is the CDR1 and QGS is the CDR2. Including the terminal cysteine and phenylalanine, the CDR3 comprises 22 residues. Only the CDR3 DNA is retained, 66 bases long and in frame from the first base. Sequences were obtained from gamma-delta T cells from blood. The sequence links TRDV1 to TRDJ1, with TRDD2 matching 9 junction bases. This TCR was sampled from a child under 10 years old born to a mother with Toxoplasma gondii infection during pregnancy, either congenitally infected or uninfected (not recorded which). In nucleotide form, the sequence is TGTGCTGTTACGAACCCTGGGGCCTTCCTACCGTATCGCGAATATACAACCGATAAACCCATCTTT. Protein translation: CAVTNPGAFLPYREYTTDKPIF.